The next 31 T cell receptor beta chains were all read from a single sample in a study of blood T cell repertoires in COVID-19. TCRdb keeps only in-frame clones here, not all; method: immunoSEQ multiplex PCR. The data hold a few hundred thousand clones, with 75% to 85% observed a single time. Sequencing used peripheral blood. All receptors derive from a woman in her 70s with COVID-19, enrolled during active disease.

CDR3 nucleotides: TGTGCCAGCAGCTTGACAGGGGCTGGCGAGCAGTTCTTC. It translates to CASSLTGAGEQFF. This rearrangement joins TRBV11-2 to TRBJ2-1, with 8 nucleotides matching TRBD1. The CDR3 has 13 residues. Germline CDR1 SGHAT, CDR2 FQNNGV. V dropped 3 bases and J dropped 10; count of bases not matched to a gene: 5.

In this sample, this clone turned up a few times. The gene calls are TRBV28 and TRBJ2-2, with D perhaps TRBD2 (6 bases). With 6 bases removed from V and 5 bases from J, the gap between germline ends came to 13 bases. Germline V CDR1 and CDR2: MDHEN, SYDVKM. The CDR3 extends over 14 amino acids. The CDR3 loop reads CASSHGSGTGELFF. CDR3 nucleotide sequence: TGTGCCAGCAGCCACGGGAGCGGGACCGGGGAGCTGTTTTTT.

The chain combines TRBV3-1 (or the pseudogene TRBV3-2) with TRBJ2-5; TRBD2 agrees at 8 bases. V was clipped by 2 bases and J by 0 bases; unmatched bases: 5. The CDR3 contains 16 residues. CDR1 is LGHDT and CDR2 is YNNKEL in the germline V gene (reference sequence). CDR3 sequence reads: CASSQTSGRYQETQYF. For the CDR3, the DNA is TGTGCCAGCAGCCAAACTAGCGGAAGATACCAAGAGACCCAGTACTTC.

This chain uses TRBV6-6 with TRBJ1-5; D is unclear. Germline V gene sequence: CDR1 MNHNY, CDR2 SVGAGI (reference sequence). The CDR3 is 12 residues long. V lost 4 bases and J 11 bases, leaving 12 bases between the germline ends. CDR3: CASSSLGRAQHF. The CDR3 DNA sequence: TGTGCCAGCAGTTCCCTGGGGAGGGCCCAGCATTTT.

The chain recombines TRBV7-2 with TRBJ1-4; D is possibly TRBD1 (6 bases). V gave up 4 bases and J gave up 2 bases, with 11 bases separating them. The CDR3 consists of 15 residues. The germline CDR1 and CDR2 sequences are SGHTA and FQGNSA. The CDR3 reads CASSYQGLTNEKLFF. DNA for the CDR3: TGTGCCAGCAGCTACCAGGGGTTGACTAATGAAAAACTGTTTTTT.

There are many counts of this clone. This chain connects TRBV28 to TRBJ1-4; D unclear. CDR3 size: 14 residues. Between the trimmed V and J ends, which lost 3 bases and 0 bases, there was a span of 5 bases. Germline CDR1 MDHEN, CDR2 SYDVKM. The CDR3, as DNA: TGTGCCAGCAGTTTTCATGCAACTAATGAAAAACTGTTTTTT. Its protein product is CASSFHATNEKLFF.

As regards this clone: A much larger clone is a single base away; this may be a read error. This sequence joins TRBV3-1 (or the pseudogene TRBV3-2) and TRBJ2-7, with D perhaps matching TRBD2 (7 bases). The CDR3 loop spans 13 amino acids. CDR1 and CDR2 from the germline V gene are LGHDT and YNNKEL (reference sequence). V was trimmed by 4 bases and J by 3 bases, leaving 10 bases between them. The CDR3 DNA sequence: TGTGCCAGCAGCCGTAGGGGGGGCTACGAGCAGTACTTC. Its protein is CASSRRGGYEQYF.

CDR3 in amino acids: CATSEGQDNQPQHF. The CDR3 coding sequence is TGTGCCACCAGTGAGGGGCAGGACAATCAGCCCCAGCATTTT. V usage is TRBV24-1 and J usage is TRBJ1-5, with D tentatively TRBD1 (5 bases). The length of the CDR3 is 14 residues. The V gene lost 4 bases and the J gene lost 3 bases, with 9 bases spanning the gap. Germline lookup yields CDR1 KGHDR and CDR2 SFDVKD.

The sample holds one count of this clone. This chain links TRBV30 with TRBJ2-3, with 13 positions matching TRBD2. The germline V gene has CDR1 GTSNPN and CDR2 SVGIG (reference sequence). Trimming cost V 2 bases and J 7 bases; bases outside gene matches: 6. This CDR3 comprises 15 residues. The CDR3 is CAWSTTSGRTNTQYF. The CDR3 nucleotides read TGTGCCTGGAGTACGACTAGCGGGAGGACCAATACGCAGTATTTT.

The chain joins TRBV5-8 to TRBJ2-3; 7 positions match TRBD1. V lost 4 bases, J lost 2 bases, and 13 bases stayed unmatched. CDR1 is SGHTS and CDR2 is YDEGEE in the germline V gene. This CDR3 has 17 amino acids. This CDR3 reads CASSTVTGPTNTDTQYF. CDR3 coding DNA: TGTGCCAGCAGCACCGTGACAGGGCCGACAAACACAGATACGCAGTATTTT.

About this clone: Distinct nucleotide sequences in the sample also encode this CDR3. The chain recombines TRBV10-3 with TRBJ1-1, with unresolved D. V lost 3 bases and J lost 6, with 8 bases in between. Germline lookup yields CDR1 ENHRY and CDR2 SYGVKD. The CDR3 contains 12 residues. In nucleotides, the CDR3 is TGTGCCATCAGTGAAGGAACAGCTGAAGCTTTCTTT. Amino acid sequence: CAISEGTAEAFF.

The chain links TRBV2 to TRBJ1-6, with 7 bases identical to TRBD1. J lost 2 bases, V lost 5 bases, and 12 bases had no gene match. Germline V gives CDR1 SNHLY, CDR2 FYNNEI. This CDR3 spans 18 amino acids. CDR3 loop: CASSRRPITGAYNSPLHF. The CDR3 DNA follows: TGTGCCAGCAGTCGACGACCCATTACAGGGGCCTATAATTCACCCCTCCACTTT.

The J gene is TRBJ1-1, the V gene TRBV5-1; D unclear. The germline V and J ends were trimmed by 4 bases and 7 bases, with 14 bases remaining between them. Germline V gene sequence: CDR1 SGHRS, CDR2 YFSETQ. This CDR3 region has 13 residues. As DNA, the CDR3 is TGCGCCAGCAGCCAGAGAAACACAGATGAAGCTTTCTTT. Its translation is CASSQRNTDEAFF. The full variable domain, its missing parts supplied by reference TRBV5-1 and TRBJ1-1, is KAGVTQTPRYLIKTRGQQVTLSCSPISGHRSVSWYQQTPGQGLQFLFEYFSETQRNKGNFPGRFSGRQFSNSRSEMNVSTLELGDSALYLCASSQRNTDEAFFGQGTRLTVV.

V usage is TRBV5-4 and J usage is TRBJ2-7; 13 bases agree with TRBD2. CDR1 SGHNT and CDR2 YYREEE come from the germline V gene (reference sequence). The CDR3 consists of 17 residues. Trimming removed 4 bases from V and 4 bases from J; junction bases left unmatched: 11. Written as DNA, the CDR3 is TGTGCCAGCAGCGGGGCCGGACTAGCGGGAGTCGCTTACGAGCAGTACTTC. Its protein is CASSGAGLAGVAYEQYF.

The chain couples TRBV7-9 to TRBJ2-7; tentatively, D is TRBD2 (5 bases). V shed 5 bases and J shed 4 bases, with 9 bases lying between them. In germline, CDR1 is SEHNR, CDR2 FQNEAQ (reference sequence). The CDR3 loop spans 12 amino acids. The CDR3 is CASSPGSYEQYF. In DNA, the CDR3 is TGTGCCAGCAGCCCGGGGAGTTACGAGCAGTACTTC.

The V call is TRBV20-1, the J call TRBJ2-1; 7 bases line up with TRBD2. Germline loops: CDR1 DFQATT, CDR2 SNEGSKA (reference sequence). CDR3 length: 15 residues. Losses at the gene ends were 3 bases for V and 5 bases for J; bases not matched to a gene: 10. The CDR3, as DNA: TGCAGTGCTAGTCGTCCGGAGGGAGGGAACAATGAGCAGTTCTTC. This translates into CSASRPEGGNNEQFF.

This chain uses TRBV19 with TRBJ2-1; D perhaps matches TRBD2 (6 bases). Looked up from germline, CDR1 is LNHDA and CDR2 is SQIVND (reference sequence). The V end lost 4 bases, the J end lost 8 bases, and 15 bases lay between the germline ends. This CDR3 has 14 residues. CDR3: CASSRALATDEQFF. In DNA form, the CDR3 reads TGTGCCAGTAGTAGGGCTCTAGCGACAGATGAGCAGTTCTTC.

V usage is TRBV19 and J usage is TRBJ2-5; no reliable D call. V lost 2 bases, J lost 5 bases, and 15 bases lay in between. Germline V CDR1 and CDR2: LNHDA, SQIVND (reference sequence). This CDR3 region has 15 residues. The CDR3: CASSIRTQLRETQYF. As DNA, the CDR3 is TGTGCCAGTAGTATAAGAACCCAGCTCAGGGAGACCCAGTACTTC.

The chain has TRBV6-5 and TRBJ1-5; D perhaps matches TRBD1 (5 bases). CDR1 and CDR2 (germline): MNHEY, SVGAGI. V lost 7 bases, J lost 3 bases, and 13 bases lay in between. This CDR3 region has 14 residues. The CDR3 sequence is CASKSGSSNQPQHF. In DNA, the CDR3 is TGTGCCAGCAAGTCAGGGTCTTCCAATCAGCCCCAGCATTTT.

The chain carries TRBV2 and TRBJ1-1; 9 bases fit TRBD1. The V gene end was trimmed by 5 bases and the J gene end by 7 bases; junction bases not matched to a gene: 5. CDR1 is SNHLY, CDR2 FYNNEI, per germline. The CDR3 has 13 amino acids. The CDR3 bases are TGTGCCAGCAGTCGGGACAGGGTTGGTGAAGCTTTCTTT. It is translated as CASSRDRVGEAFF.

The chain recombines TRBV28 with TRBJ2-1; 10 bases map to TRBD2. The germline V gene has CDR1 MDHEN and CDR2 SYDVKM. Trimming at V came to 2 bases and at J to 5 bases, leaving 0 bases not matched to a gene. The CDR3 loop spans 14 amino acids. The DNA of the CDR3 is TGTGCCAGCAGTTTACTAGCGGGGGACAATGAGCAGTTCTTC. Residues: CASSLLAGDNEQFF.

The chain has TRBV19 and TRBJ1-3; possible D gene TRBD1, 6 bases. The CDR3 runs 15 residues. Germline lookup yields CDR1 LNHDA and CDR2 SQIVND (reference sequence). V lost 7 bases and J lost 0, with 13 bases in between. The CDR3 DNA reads TGTGCCAGTAAACTACAGGGATTCTCTGGAAACACCATATATTTT. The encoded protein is CASKLQGFSGNTIYF.

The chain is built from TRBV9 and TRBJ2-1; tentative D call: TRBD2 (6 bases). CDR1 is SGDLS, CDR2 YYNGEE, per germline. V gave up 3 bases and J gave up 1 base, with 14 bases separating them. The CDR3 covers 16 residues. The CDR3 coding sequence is TGTGCCAGCAGCGGGGGAGGAACCCAGTCCTACAATGAGCAGTTCTTC. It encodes CASSGGGTQSYNEQFF.

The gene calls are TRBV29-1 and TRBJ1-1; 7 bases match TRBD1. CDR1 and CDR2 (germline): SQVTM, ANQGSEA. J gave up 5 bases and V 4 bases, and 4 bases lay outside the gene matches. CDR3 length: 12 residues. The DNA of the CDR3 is TGCAGCGTTGTCAGGGGGGATACTGAAGCTTTCTTT. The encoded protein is CSVVRGDTEAFF. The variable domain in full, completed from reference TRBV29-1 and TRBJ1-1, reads SAVISQKPSRDICQRGTSLTIQCQVDSQVTMMFWYRQQPGQSLTLIATANQGSEATYESGFVIDKFPISRPNLTFSTLTVSNMSPEDSSIYLCSVVRGDTEAFFGQGTRLTVV.

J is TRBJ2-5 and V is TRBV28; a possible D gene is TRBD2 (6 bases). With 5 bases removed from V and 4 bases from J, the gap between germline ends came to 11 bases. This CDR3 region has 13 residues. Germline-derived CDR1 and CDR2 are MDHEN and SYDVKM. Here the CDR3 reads CASSVGTLETQYF. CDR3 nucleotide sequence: TGTGCCAGCAGTGTCGGGACTTTAGAGACCCAGTACTTC.

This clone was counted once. The DNA for the CDR3 is TGTGCCAGCTCTCAACTAGCGTACGACTCCTACAATGAGCAGTTCTTC. It yields the protein CASSQLAYDSYNEQFF. This chain links TRBV18 with TRBJ2-1, with TRBD2 matching 7 bases. Unmatched junction bases numbered 8, after V lost 6 bases and J lost 0 bases. The V gene's germline CDR1 is KGHSH and CDR2 LQKENI. CDR3 size: 16 residues. Filled out from reference TRBV18 and TRBJ2-1, the complete variable domain reads NAGVMQNPRHLVRRRGQEARLRCSPMKGHSHVYWYRQLPEEGLKFMVYLQKENIIDESGMPKERFSAEFPKEGPSILRIQQVVRGDSAAYFCASSQLAYDSYNEQFFGPGTRLTVL.

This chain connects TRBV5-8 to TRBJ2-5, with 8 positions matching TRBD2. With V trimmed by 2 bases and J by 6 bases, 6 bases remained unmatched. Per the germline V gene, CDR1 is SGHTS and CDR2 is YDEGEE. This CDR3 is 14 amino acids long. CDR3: CASSFGLAKQTQYF. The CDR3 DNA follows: TGTGCCAGCAGCTTTGGACTAGCCAAGCAGACCCAGTACTTC.

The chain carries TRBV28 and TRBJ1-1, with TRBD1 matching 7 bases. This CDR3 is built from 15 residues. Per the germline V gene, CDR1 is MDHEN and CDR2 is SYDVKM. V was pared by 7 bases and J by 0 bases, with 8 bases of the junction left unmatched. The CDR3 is CASTPFDRVNTEAFF. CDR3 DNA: TGTGCCAGCACCCCATTTGACAGGGTGAACACTGAAGCTTTCTTT.

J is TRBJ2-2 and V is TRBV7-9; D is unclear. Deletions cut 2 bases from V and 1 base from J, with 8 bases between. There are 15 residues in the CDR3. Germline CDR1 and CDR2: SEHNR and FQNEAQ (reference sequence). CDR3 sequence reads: CASSLLPQNTGELFF. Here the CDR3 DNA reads TGTGCCAGCAGCTTACTACCCCAGAACACCGGGGAGCTGTTTTTT.

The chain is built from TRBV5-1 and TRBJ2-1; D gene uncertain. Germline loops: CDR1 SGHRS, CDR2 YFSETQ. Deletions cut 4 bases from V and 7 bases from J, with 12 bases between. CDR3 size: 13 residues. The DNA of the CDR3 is TGCGCCAGCAGCCTGCGTCGGTCTAATGAGCAGTTCTTC. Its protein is CASSLRRSNEQFF.

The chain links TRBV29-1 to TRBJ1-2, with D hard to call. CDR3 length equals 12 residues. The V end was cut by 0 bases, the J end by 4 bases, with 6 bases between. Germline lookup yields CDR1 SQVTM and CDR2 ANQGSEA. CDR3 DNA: TGCAGCGTTGAAGAAATGAGCTATGGCTACACCTTC. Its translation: CSVEEMSYGYTF.